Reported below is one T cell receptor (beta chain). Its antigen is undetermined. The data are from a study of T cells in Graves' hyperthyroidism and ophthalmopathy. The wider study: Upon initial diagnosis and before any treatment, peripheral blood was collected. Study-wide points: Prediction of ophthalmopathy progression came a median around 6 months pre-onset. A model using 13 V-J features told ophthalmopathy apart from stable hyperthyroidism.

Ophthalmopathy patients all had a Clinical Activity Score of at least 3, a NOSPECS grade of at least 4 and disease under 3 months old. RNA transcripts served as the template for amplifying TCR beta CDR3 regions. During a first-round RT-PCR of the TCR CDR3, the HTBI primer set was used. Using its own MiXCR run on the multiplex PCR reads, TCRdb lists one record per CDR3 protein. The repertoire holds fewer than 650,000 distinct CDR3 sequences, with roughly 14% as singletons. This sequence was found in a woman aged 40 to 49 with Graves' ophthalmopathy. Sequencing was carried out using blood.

CDR3 sequence reads: CASSLSGGQGNSPLHF. The DNA for the CDR3 is TGTGCCAGCAGCTTAAGTGGGGGACAGGGTAATTCACCCCTCCACTTT. The V and J genes are TRBV7-2 and TRBJ1-6; the match to TRBD1 covers 9 bases. The V segment lost 2 bases and the J segment 6 bases; nucleotides outside the gene matches: 5. The germline gives CDR1 SGHTA, CDR2 FQGNSA. The CDR3 is 16 residues long.